The 5 T cell receptor beta chains below were found in one sample sequenced in a study of T cell repertoires in cytomegalovirus infection. TCRdb independently ran MiXCR on the reads; one entry per CDR3 protein. The sample holds under 200,000 distinct CDR3 sequences, 17% seen once. The sample taken for sequencing was CD8+ T cells from PBMCs. These receptor sequences come from a human donor in good health (CMV status not recorded). Some clones in this sample may be carry-over from other donors' samples.

The rearrangement links TRBV6-1 to TRBJ2-5; D perhaps matches TRBD2 (6 bases). CDR3 length: 16 residues. Trimming took off 4 bases at V and 2 bases at J, with 17 bases between the two ends. The germline CDR1 and CDR2 sequences are MNHNS and SASEGT. CDR3 loop: CASSVRLAVLQETQYF. The CDR3 bases are TGTGCCAGCAGTGTCCGGTTAGCGGTTCTACAAGAGACCCAGTACTTC.

The table lists this clonotype with many counts. This rearrangement joins TRBV7-8 to TRBJ2-5, with 8 nucleotides matching TRBD2. The trim removed 0 bases at V and 3 bases at J, leaving 12 bases unmatched. CDR3 length equals 18 residues. In germline, CDR1 is SGHVS, CDR2 FQNEAQ. As DNA, the CDR3 is TGTGCCAGCAGCTTAGCAGTGACTAGCGAATCGGGTGAAGAGACCCAGTACTTC. Protein product: CASSLAVTSESGEETQYF.

The chain links TRBV29-1 to TRBJ2-1, with D unresolved. Trimming took 4 bases from V and 10 from J, leaving 11 bases between them. There are 11 residues in the CDR3. Germline V gene lookup returns CDR1 SQVTM and CDR2 ANQGSEA. The CDR3 DNA reads TGCAGCGTTGTTGGGGTCGGGGAGCAGTTCTTC. It codes for CSVVGVGEQFF.

This clonotype was observed a handful of times. The rearrangement links TRBV7-9 to TRBJ2-2; no clear D gene. The CDR3 sequence is 13 residues long. The germline V and J ends were trimmed by 3 bases and 6 bases, with 8 bases remaining between them. Germline values: CDR1 SEHNR, CDR2 FQNEAQ (reference sequence). The CDR3 protein is CASSLDPSGELFF. CDR3 bases: TGTGCCAGCAGCTTGGACCCCTCCGGGGAGCTGTTTTTT.

The genes are TRBV15 and TRBJ2-7, with TRBD1 matching over 7 bases. V was clipped by 1 base and J by 6 bases; unmatched bases: 9. The germline CDR1 and CDR2 sequences are LNHNV and YYDKDF (reference sequence). The CDR3 consists of 15 residues. CDR3 DNA sequence: TGTGCCACCAGCAGAGTCGGGAAAGGGGGCCTCGAGCAGTACTTC. As protein: CATSRVGKGGLEQYF. The full variable domain, in which reference TRBV15 and TRBJ2-7 provide the parts outside the CDR3, is DAMVIQNPRYQVTQFGKPVTLSCSQTLNHNVMYWYQQKSSQAPKLLFHYYDKDFNNEADTPDNFQSRRPNTSFCFLDIRSPGLGDTAMYLCATSRVGKGGLEQYFGPGTRLTVT.